A selection of T cell receptor beta chains follows, all from one sample in a study of T cell responses to AZD1222 COVID-19 vaccine. Method: immunoSEQ multiplex PCR; TCRdb's copy keeps in-frame clones and lacks some. The table has roughly 120,000 clones, 88% seen once. Sequenced material: peripheral blood, taken on day 0 of AZD1222 vaccination. These receptors all stem from an adult in good health. CDR3s include the opening cysteine and the closing phenylalanine or tryptophan. Each record gives: V gene, clone size, J gene, D gene, CDR3 protein, CDR3 DNA. A D gene is named only where the DNA matches it firmly. Rows may omit the clone size; those that give it use once, few, many or a size class.

TRBV6-5,-,TRBJ2-3,-,CASSYSTAGKDAQYF,TGTGCCAGCAGTTACTCGACGGCGGGTAAGGACGCGCAGTATTTT
TRBV5-1,-,TRBJ2-7,-,CASRVGQSITYEQYF,TGCGCCAGCAGGGTCGGACAGTCCATAACCTACGAGCAGTACTTC
TRBV3-1/TRBV3-2,-,TRBJ2-3,TRBD2,CASSQDMGGVTDTQYF,TGTGCCAGCAGCCAAGATATGGGGGGGGTTACAGATACGCAGTATTTT
TRBV5-1,-,TRBJ2-7,-,CASSFDVYEQYF,TGCGCCAGCAGCTTCGACGTCTACGAGCAGTACTTC
TRBV7-2,-,TRBJ1-2,TRBD1,CASSLDGDSYGYTF,TGTGCCAGCAGCTTAGATGGGGACAGCTATGGCTACACCTTC
TRBV7-2,-,TRBJ2-3,TRBD2,CASSSGLAGAADTQYF,TGTGCCAGCAGCTCCGGACTAGCGGGTGCCGCAGATACGCAGTATTTT
TRBV7-2,once,TRBJ1-3,-,CASSLDRTTGNTIYF,TGTGCCAGCAGCTTAGACAGGACAACTGGAAACACCATATATTTT
TRBV9,-,TRBJ1-1,-,CASRGVLNTEAFF,TGTGCCAGCAGAGGGGTGCTCAACACTGAAGCTTTCTTT
TRBV14,-,TRBJ2-7,-,CASSQDSWAGDEQYF,TGTGCCAGCAGCCAAGACTCCTGGGCAGGGGACGAGCAGTACTTC
TRBV5-1,-,TRBJ2-7,TRBD2,CASGRTSGNYEQYF,TGCGCCAGCGGTCGGACTAGCGGGAACTACGAGCAGTACTTC
TRBV15,-,TRBJ2-1,TRBD2,CATSRESVGSGGGNEQFF,TGTGCCACCAGCAGAGAGTCTGTCGGTAGCGGGGGGGGAAATGAGCAGTTCTTC
TRBV27,-,TRBJ2-5,TRBD2,CASRGLAGGRETQYF,TGTGCCAGCAGGGGACTAGCGGGAGGTCGAGAGACCCAGTACTTC
TRBV4-3,-,TRBJ2-1,-,CASSQVGGALYNEQFF,TGCGCCAGCAGCCAAGTAGGAGGGGCCCTTTACAATGAGCAGTTCTTC
TRBV6-5,-,TRBJ1-5,-,CASKGGPAQPQHF,TGTGCCAGCAAGGGGGGGCCGGCTCAGCCCCAGCATTTT
TRBV27,-,TRBJ1-1,-,CASSATTTEAFF,TGTGCCAGCAGTGCAACAACCACTGAAGCTTTCTTT
TRBV6-2/TRBV6-3,-,TRBJ1-5,TRBD1,CASSGQGAYRNQPQHF,TGTGCCAGCAGCGGACAGGGGGCTTATCGCAATCAGCCCCAGCATTTT
TRBV5-6,once,TRBJ1-5,-,CASSRGLNSNQPQHF,TGTGCCAGCAGCAGGGGACTGAATAGCAATCAGCCCCAGCATTTT
TRBV14,-,TRBJ1-3,-,CASSPRGGRFRNTIYF,TGTGCCAGCAGCCCTCGGGGGGGTCGCTTTCGAAACACCATATATTTT
TRBV9,-,TRBJ2-1,-,CASSVEDSSYNEQFF,TGTGCCAGCAGCGTAGAGGACTCCTCCTACAATGAGCAGTTCTTC
TRBV6-4,-,TRBJ2-3,TRBD2,CASSGTSGGSDTQYF,TGTGCCAGCAGTGGGACTAGCGGGGGGTCAGATACGCAGTATTTT
TRBV10-3,-,TRBJ1-2,TRBD1,CAISEEGQGSPYGYTF,TGTGCCATCAGTGAGGAAGGACAGGGGAGTCCCTATGGCTACACCTTC
TRBV7-2,-,TRBJ2-3,TRBD2,CASSLQRGDTQYF,TGTGCCAGCAGCTTGCAGCGGGGCGATACGCAGTATTTT
TRBV5-1,-,TRBJ2-5,-,CASSFGGGEETQYF,TGCGCCAGCAGCTTTGGGGGCGGGGAAGAGACCCAGTACTTC
TRBV6-4,-,TRBJ2-2,-,CASSERTNTGELFF,TGTGCCAGCAGTGAGCGGACGAACACCGGGGAGCTGTTTTTT
TRBV12-3/TRBV12-4,-,TRBJ1-2,TRBD1,CATIEDRVGGYTF,TGTGCCACCATAGAGGACAGGGTAGGCGGCTACACCTTC
TRBV19,-,TRBJ1-2,-,CASSLMGRDYGYTF,TGTGCCAGTAGCCTGATGGGGAGGGACTATGGCTACACCTTC
TRBV19,-,TRBJ2-7,TRBD2,CASSTSGGPYEQYF,TGTGCCAGTAGTACTAGCGGGGGTCCCTACGAGCAGTACTTC
TRBV7-3,-,TRBJ1-1,TRBD1,CASSLTGGRNTEAFF,TGTGCCAGCAGCCTAACAGGGGGAAGGAACACTGAAGCTTTCTTT
TRBV9,-,TRBJ2-2,TRBD2,CASSGLAGVNTGELFF,TGTGCCAGCAGCGGCCTAGCGGGAGTTAACACCGGGGAGCTGTTTTTT
TRBV16,-,TRBJ1-5,-,CASSQLLGPAGEGNQPQHF,TGTGCCAGCAGCCAATTACTGGGGCCGGCGGGTGAAGGCAATCAGCCCCAGCATTTT
TRBV6-2/TRBV6-3,-,TRBJ1-1,TRBD1,CASSYSRGLGTEAFF,TGTGCCAGCAGTTACTCAAGGGGGCTGGGGACTGAAGCTTTCTTT
TRBV12-3/TRBV12-4,-,TRBJ1-4,-,CASRRGINEKLFF,TGTGCCAGCAGACGGGGCATTAATGAAAAACTGTTTTTT
TRBV5-4,-,TRBJ1-5,-,CASSRDMDTNQPQHF,TGTGCCAGCAGCCGGGATATGGACACGAATCAGCCCCAGCATTTT
TRBV24-1,-,TRBJ2-5,-,CATSDYSGPLGETQYF,TGTGCCACCAGTGATTATAGCGGCCCCTTGGGAGAGACCCAGTACTTC
TRBV5-1,-,TRBJ2-5,TRBD2,CASSSGTSRYQETQYF,TGCGCCAGCAGCTCCGGGACTAGCCGGTACCAAGAGACCCAGTACTTC
TRBV9,-,TRBJ2-5,-,CASGARAQYF,TGTGCCAGCGGAGCGCGTGCCCAGTACTTC
TRBV28,-,TRBJ2-1,-,CASMGRKSSYNEQFF,TGTGCCAGCATGGGACGGAAGTCCTCCTACAATGAGCAGTTCTTC
TRBV25-1,-,TRBJ1-2,TRBD1,CASRAPGQNYGYTF,TGTGCCAGCAGGGCCCCGGGACAGAACTATGGCTACACCTTC
TRBV4-3,-,TRBJ2-7,TRBD1,CASSQAWGQMLYEQYF,TGCGCCAGCAGCCAAGCTTGGGGACAGATGCTCTACGAGCAGTACTTC
TRBV29-1,-,TRBJ1-2,-,CSVEDTGIYYGYTF,TGCAGCGTTGAAGATACAGGCATCTACTATGGCTACACCTTC
TRBV5-1,-,TRBJ2-7,TRBD1,CASSPGQGIDEQYF,TGCGCCAGCAGCCCCGGACAGGGGATCGACGAGCAGTACTTC
TRBV10-1,-,TRBJ1-6,TRBD1,CASSEVDRYDEWGSPLHF,TGCGCCAGCAGTGAGGTGGACAGGTACGACGAATGGGGTTCACCCCTCCACTTT
TRBV19,-,TRBJ1-5,-,CASSIAGYGNQPQHF,TGTGCCAGTAGTATAGCAGGGTATGGCAATCAGCCCCAGCATTTT
TRBV7-8,-,TRBJ1-1,TRBD1,CASSPTRDRGNWAEAFF,TGTGCCAGCAGCCCGACAAGGGACAGGGGGAATTGGGCTGAAGCTTTCTTT
TRBV27,few,TRBJ2-7,-,CASRGSEYEQYF,TGTGCCAGCAGGGGTAGCGAGTACGAGCAGTACTTC
TRBV23-1,-,TRBJ2-4,TRBD1,CASSQPRWDRGKNIQYF,TGCGCCAGCAGTCAACCGAGGTGGGACAGGGGAAAAAACATTCAGTACTTC
TRBV4-2,-,TRBJ1-3,TRBD1,CASSQGTGTGVGNTIYF,TGTGCCAGCAGCCAAGGAACCGGGACAGGGGTTGGAAACACCATATATTTT
TRBV4-1,many,TRBJ1-6,-,CASSQAPGLNSPLHF,TGCGCCAGCAGCCAAGCACCGGGGCTCAATTCACCCCTCCACTTT